This T cell receptor beta chain was identified during a study of shared clonotypes between healthy human individuals. Repertoires were generated with immunoSEQ multiplex PCR, while TCRdb's copy carries only in-frame clones and drops some. Here the sample spans roughly 520,000 clones, 90% to 97% being singletons. The source is a woman aged 25-40 years in good health. Material: naive CD4+ T cells sorted from blood. Noted subset: CD45RA+ positively selected.

The CDR3 DNA sequence: TGTGCCAGCAGTTACATGTCGGGTCATCAGCAGTACTTC. Translating gives CASSYMSGHQQYF. This chain joins TRBV6-5 and TRBJ2-7; D is uncertain. Trimming pared 2 bases from V and 8 bases from J, leaving 13 bases between. Looked up from germline, CDR1 is MNHEY and CDR2 is SVGAGI. This CDR3 is built from 13 residues.